A selection of T cell receptor beta chains follows, all from one sample in a study of beta chain features in type 1 diabetes. Profiling relied on immunoSEQ multiplex PCR, and the TCRdb table lists in-frame clones only, not all of them. The top ten hold around 1.5% of the sample, which has about 52,000 clones, under 50% seen once. The sequenced material came from Tregs from blood. The receptors were gathered from a man aged 25-45 years with type 1 diabetes. Both conserved end residues are part of each CDR3. Each record gives: J gene, D gene, CDR3 length, V gene, clone size, CDR3 DNA, CDR3 protein. D genes are given only for firm matches. A row's size may be missing; if present it is once, few, many or a size class.

j_call: TRBJ2-7; d_call: -; cdr3_length: 14; v_call: TRBV28; clone_size: -; cdr3_nt: TGTGCCAGCAGTCCCCCCGGTGGACAATACGAGCAGTACTTC; cdr3_aa: CASSPPGGQYEQYF
j_call: TRBJ1-5; d_call: TRBD1; cdr3_length: 15; v_call: TRBV6-1; clone_size: -; cdr3_nt: TGTGCCAGCAGTCCACAGGGGATTGGCAATCAGCCCCAGCATTTT; cdr3_aa: CASSPQGIGNQPQHF
j_call: TRBJ1-1; d_call: TRBD1; cdr3_length: 14; v_call: TRBV6-6; clone_size: -; cdr3_nt: TGTGCCGGCAGCATAGGGGGCATGAGAACTGAAGCTTTCTTT; cdr3_aa: CAGSIGGMRTEAFF
j_call: TRBJ2-1; d_call: -; cdr3_length: 14; v_call: TRBV7-2; clone_size: -; cdr3_nt: TGTGCCAGCAGCTTAAATCGGGGAGTCCCTGAGCAGTTCTTC; cdr3_aa: CASSLNRGVPEQFF
j_call: TRBJ2-7; d_call: TRBD2; cdr3_length: 13; v_call: TRBV7-8; clone_size: few; cdr3_nt: TGTGCCAGCTCTTCGACTAGCTTCGACGAGCAGTACTTC; cdr3_aa: CASSSTSFDEQYF
j_call: TRBJ1-1; d_call: -; cdr3_length: 15; v_call: TRBV5-1; clone_size: -; cdr3_nt: TGCGCCAGCAGCTTGGTCCGGGGGGGGAACACTGAAGCTTTCTTT; cdr3_aa: CASSLVRGGNTEAFF
j_call: TRBJ1-2; d_call: -; cdr3_length: 15; v_call: TRBV9; clone_size: -; cdr3_nt: TGTGCCAGCAGCGTAGACGGGGAACCCAGCTATGGCTACACCTTC; cdr3_aa: CASSVDGEPSYGYTF
j_call: TRBJ1-5; d_call: -; cdr3_length: 16; v_call: TRBV28; clone_size: -; cdr3_nt: TGTGCCAGCAGTTTATTGGAACAGGTTAGCAATCAGCCCCAGCATTTT; cdr3_aa: CASSLLEQVSNQPQHF
j_call: TRBJ1-2; d_call: -; cdr3_length: 15; v_call: TRBV7-2; clone_size: -; cdr3_nt: TGTGCCAGCAGCTCGACGACAGAACCCTCGACGGCTTACACCTTC; cdr3_aa: CASSSTTEPSTAYTF
j_call: TRBJ2-3; d_call: TRBD1; cdr3_length: 15; v_call: TRBV5-1; clone_size: -; cdr3_nt: TGCGCCAGCAGCCCTTGGACAGGGGCCACAGGTACGCAGTATTTT; cdr3_aa: CASSPWTGATGTQYF
j_call: TRBJ2-7; d_call: -; cdr3_length: 15; v_call: TRBV5-1; clone_size: -; cdr3_nt: TGCGCCAGCAGCACCGTCCAGGGCCAGGAGGGCGAGCAGTACTTC; cdr3_aa: CASSTVQGQEGEQYF
j_call: TRBJ2-1; d_call: -; cdr3_length: 16; v_call: TRBV5-6; clone_size: -; cdr3_nt: TGTGCCAGCAGCTTGTCTCAAAGTAGCTCCTACAATGAGCAGTTCTTC; cdr3_aa: CASSLSQSSSYNEQFF
j_call: TRBJ2-1; d_call: -; cdr3_length: 12; v_call: TRBV11-2; clone_size: few; cdr3_nt: TGTGCCAGCAGCTTAGAGGGCGGGACCGAGTTCTTC; cdr3_aa: CASSLEGGTEFF
j_call: TRBJ2-3; d_call: TRBD2; cdr3_length: 17; v_call: TRBV7-8; clone_size: -; cdr3_nt: TGTGCCAGCAGCTCAGCGGGGCCCAGCGGGAGCGGGGATACGCAGTATTTT; cdr3_aa: CASSSAGPSGSGDTQYF
j_call: TRBJ2-7; d_call: TRBD1; cdr3_length: 14; v_call: TRBV6-6; clone_size: -; cdr3_nt: TGTGCCAGCAGAAGAGGGGGCCAGACCTACGAGCAGTACTTC; cdr3_aa: CASRRGGQTYEQYF
j_call: TRBJ2-7; d_call: TRBD2; cdr3_length: 17; v_call: TRBV13; clone_size: -; cdr3_nt: TGTGCCAGCAGCTTAGGACCGGCTAGCGGGAGGTCCTACGAGCAGTACTTC; cdr3_aa: CASSLGPASGRSYEQYF
j_call: TRBJ2-7; d_call: TRBD2; cdr3_length: 15; v_call: TRBV5-4; clone_size: few; cdr3_nt: TGTGCCAGCAGTCTGACTAGCGGATCTTCCTACGAGCAGTACTTC; cdr3_aa: CASSLTSGSSYEQYF
j_call: TRBJ2-2; d_call: TRBD2; cdr3_length: 15; v_call: TRBV6-5; clone_size: -; cdr3_nt: TGTGCCAGCAGTTGGACTAGCGGAAACACCGGGGAGCTGTTTTTT; cdr3_aa: CASSWTSGNTGELFF
j_call: TRBJ2-1; d_call: TRBD2; cdr3_length: 14; v_call: TRBV6-5; clone_size: -; cdr3_nt: TGTGCCAGCAGTTACAAAGCTAGCGGCATTGGACAGTTCTTC; cdr3_aa: CASSYKASGIGQFF
j_call: TRBJ1-5; d_call: -; cdr3_length: 13; v_call: TRBV6-5; clone_size: -; cdr3_nt: TGTGCCAGCAGTTACCAGATGAATCAGCCCCAGCATTTT; cdr3_aa: CASSYQMNQPQHF
j_call: TRBJ2-7; d_call: TRBD1; cdr3_length: 13; v_call: TRBV2; clone_size: -; cdr3_nt: TGTGCCATCACGGGGGACAGGACCTACGAGCAGTACTTC; cdr3_aa: CAITGDRTYEQYF
j_call: TRBJ2-3; d_call: TRBD2; cdr3_length: 15; v_call: TRBV18; clone_size: few; cdr3_nt: TGTGCCAGCTCACCGACTAGCGGCTCAGATGATACGCAGTATTTT; cdr3_aa: CASSPTSGSDDTQYF
j_call: TRBJ2-3; d_call: TRBD1; cdr3_length: 16; v_call: TRBV18; clone_size: -; cdr3_nt: TGTGCCAGCTCACCTCGGACAGGCGACAACACAGATACGCAGTATTTT; cdr3_aa: CASSPRTGDNTDTQYF
j_call: TRBJ1-5; d_call: -; cdr3_length: 16; v_call: TRBV19; clone_size: few; cdr3_nt: TGTGCCAGTAGTATAGATCTGTCTAATGACAATCAGCCCCAGCATTTT; cdr3_aa: CASSIDLSNDNQPQHF
j_call: TRBJ2-5; d_call: TRBD1; cdr3_length: 14; v_call: TRBV18; clone_size: few; cdr3_nt: TGTGCCAGCTCACAAGACAGGGGAGGCGAGACCCAGTACTTC; cdr3_aa: CASSQDRGGETQYF
j_call: TRBJ2-2; d_call: TRBD2; cdr3_length: 16; v_call: TRBV18; clone_size: -; cdr3_nt: TGTGCCAGCTCACCACGAGGGGCGCGGGAGGCCGGGGAGCTGTTTTTT; cdr3_aa: CASSPRGAREAGELFF
j_call: TRBJ2-7; d_call: TRBD2; cdr3_length: 16; v_call: TRBV7-2; clone_size: -; cdr3_nt: TGTGCCAGCAGCGCGGGACTAGCGAACCATGTTTACGAGCAGTACTTC; cdr3_aa: CASSAGLANHVYEQYF
j_call: TRBJ1-2; d_call: TRBD1; cdr3_length: 13; v_call: TRBV29-1; clone_size: -; cdr3_nt: TGCAGCGTTGGACAGGGGGCGAACTATGGCTACACCTTC; cdr3_aa: CSVGQGANYGYTF
j_call: TRBJ2-3; d_call: -; cdr3_length: 15; v_call: TRBV5-5; clone_size: -; cdr3_nt: TGTGCCAGCAGCTTGATTCCAGGGGAGACAGATACGCAGTATTTT; cdr3_aa: CASSLIPGETDTQYF